The rows below give T cell receptor beta chains drawn from one sample of a study of shared clonotypes between healthy human individuals. Clones were read by immunoSEQ multiplex PCR, and TCRdb kept only the in-frame ones, dropping some. The table records some 2,100,000 clones, approximately 94% of them present only once. Input material: naive CD4+ T cells sorted from blood. Receptors originate from a man between 18 and 29 years old in good health. The CDR3 runs from the conserved cysteine through the conserved F or W. A D gene is named only where the DNA matches it firmly. Expanded clones get a size class; other rows say once, few or many, or leave the size out.

>TRBJ1-4|TRBV9|.|TRBD1
CASSGSGTGPALEKLFF
TGTGCCAGCAGCGGATCCGGGACAGGCCCGGCGCTAGAAAAACTGTTTTTT
>TRBJ2-7|TRBV6-1|.|TRBD1
CASHLGTGGYEQYF
TGTGCCAGCCACCTGGGGACAGGGGGCTACGAGCAGTACTTC
>TRBJ2-5|TRBV4-3|once|TRBD1
CASSQNPDREGRETQYF
TGCGCCAGCAGCCAAAACCCGGACAGGGAAGGAAGAGAGACCCAGTACTTC
>TRBJ2-7|TRBV15|.|.
CATSRDRGHSYEQYF
TGTGCCACCAGCAGAGATCGGGGCCACAGCTACGAGCAGTACTTC
>TRBJ2-6|TRBV7-9|.|.
CASSLTKAGTFSGANVLTF
TGTGCCAGCAGCTTGACCAAGGCCGGGACCTTCTCTGGGGCCAACGTCCTGACTTTC
>TRBJ2-7|TRBV7-8|.|TRBD1
CASSLVMTGGTYEQYF
TGTGCCAGCAGCTTAGTTATGACAGGGGGCACCTACGAGCAGTACTTC
>TRBJ1-5|TRBV23-1|.|.
CASSQVMRGCNQPQHF
TGCGCCAGCAGTCAAGTAATGCGGGGATGCAATCAGCCCCAGCATTTT
>TRBJ1-2|TRBV5-1|.|.
CASYEPGTTNYGYTF
TGCGCCAGTTATGAACCGGGGACAACTAACTATGGCTACACCTTC
>TRBJ1-1|TRBV5-4|.|.
CASQGGGLLGTEAFF
TGTGCCAGCCAAGGAGGGGGACTCTTGGGCACTGAAGCTTTCTTT
>TRBJ2-5|TRBV9|.|TRBD1
CASSVGGGQQETQYF
TGTGCCAGCAGCGTAGGTGGGGGACAGCAAGAGACCCAGTACTTC
>TRBJ2-7|TRBV5-6|.|TRBD2
CASSRVRGAAGGTDEQYF
TGTGCCAGCAGCCGGGTTAGGGGTGCGGCGGGAGGGACGGACGAGCAGTACTTC
>TRBJ1-1|TRBV6-1|.|.
CASSMTSPLTEAFF
TGTGCCAGCAGCATGACAAGTCCCCTCACTGAAGCTTTCTTT
>TRBJ2-7|TRBV27|.|.
CASSLRGHEQYF
TGTGCCAGCAGTTTAAGGGGCCACGAGCAGTACTTC
>TRBJ1-2|TRBV10-3|.|.
CAISGAGPNYGYTF
TGTGCCATCAGTGGCGCTGGCCCTAACTATGGCTACACCTTC
>TRBJ1-1|TRBV5-4|.|.
CASSSPGTPNTEAFF
TGTGCCAGCAGCTCGCCCGGGACACCGAACACTGAAGCTTTCTTT
>TRBJ2-7|TRBV6-6|.|.
CASRGGGYYEQYF
TGTGCCAGCAGAGGGGGGGGCTATTACGAGCAGTACTTC
>TRBJ1-4|TRBV2|.|.
CASSDSLATNEKLFF
TGTGCCAGCAGTGACAGTCTTGCAACTAATGAAAAACTGTTTTTT
>TRBJ1-1|TRBV5-4|.|.
CASSPGGRGAYTEAFF
TGTGCCAGCAGCCCCGGGGGTCGGGGGGCGTACACTGAAGCTTTCTTT
>TRBJ2-2|TRBV10-3|.|TRBD1
CAIRLQGDGGELFF
TGTGCCATCAGGCTACAGGGGGATGGAGGGGAGCTGTTTTTT
>TRBJ2-3|TRBV19|.|.
CASRGLGTDTQYF
TGTGCCAGTAGGGGGCTCGGCACAGATACGCAGTATTTT
>TRBJ1-6|TRBV25-1|.|.
CASSDTISRRYNSPLHF
TGTGCCAGCAGTGACACGATTTCACGGAGATATAATTCACCCCTCCACTTT
>TRBJ1-1|TRBV7-2|.|.
CASSYDSKNTEAFF
TGTGCCAGCAGCTACGACAGTAAGAACACTGAAGCTTTCTTT
>TRBJ2-3|TRBV6-1|.|TRBD2
CASSVTSGGALRRYF
TGTGCCAGCAGTGTAACTAGCGGGGGGGCCCTTAGGCGGTATTTT
>TRBJ2-1|TRBV18|.|TRBD2
CASSPTSGAYNEQFF
TGTGCCAGCTCACCCACTAGCGGAGCCTACAATGAGCAGTTCTTC
>TRBJ2-1|TRBV12-5|.|TRBD2
CASGLGGRGPNEQFF
TGTGCTAGTGGTCTTGGAGGGAGGGGCCCCAATGAGCAGTTCTTC
>TRBJ2-1|TRBV5-1|.|TRBD2
CASSGAGGYNEQFF
TGCGCCAGCAGCGGAGCGGGGGGGTACAATGAGCAGTTCTTC
>TRBJ2-7|TRBV2|.|.
CATQVFVSYEQYF
TGTGCCACCCAAGTCTTCGTCTCCTACGAGCAGTACTTC
>TRBJ1-4|TRBV5-1|.|.
CASSLAGREKLFF
TGCGCCAGCAGCTTGGCAGGGCGGGAAAAACTGTTTTTT
>TRBJ1-5|TRBV19|.|TRBD1
CASSKGPGTGVQPQHF
TGTGCCAGTAGCAAGGGTCCGGGGACAGGGGTTCAGCCCCAGCATTTT
>TRBJ2-1|TRBV13|.|.
CASISGRNNEQFF
TGTGCCAGCATCTCTGGAAGGAACAATGAGCAGTTCTTC
>TRBJ2-7|TRBV30|.|.
CAWSVRRGYEQYF
TGTGCCTGGAGTGTACGAAGAGGCTACGAGCAGTACTTC
>TRBJ2-7|TRBV18|.|.
CASSPPDGAFYEQYF
TGTGCCAGCTCACCACCGGACGGGGCATTCTACGAGCAGTACTTC
>TRBJ2-3|TRBV28|.|TRBD1
CASSQGQGQYF
TGTGCCAGCAGTCAGGGACAGGGACAATATTTT
>TRBJ2-1|TRBV5-4|.|.
CASSLPGLYYNEQFF
TGTGCCAGCAGCTTACCGGGACTTTACTACAATGAGCAGTTCTTC
>TRBJ2-5|TRBV10-3|.|TRBD1
CATSDRAVSETQYF
TGTGCCACGTCGGACAGGGCGGTATCAGAGACCCAGTACTTC
>TRBJ2-1|TRBV5-1|.|TRBD2
CASSFRTSGGNEQFF
TGCGCCAGCAGCTTCCGGACTAGCGGTGGCAATGAGCAGTTCTTC
>TRBJ2-7|TRBV6-1|.|TRBD1
CASSIRDRRYEQYF
TGTGCCAGCAGCATCCGGGACAGACGTTACGAGCAGTACTTC
>TRBJ1-1|TRBV29-1|.|.
CSVVFTEAFF
TGCAGCGTTGTGTTCACTGAAGCTTTCTTT
>TRBJ2-1|TRBV10-3|.|TRBD2
CAITRGGSYNEQFF
TGTGCCATAACCCGGGGGGGATCCTACAATGAGCAGTTCTTC
>TRBJ1-1|TRBV7-7|.|.
CASSPRGGPMNTEAFF
TGTGCTAGCAGCCCCAGAGGGGGACCTATGAACACTGAAGCTTTCTTT
>TRBJ1-2|TRBV5-5|.|TRBD1
CASSLGTGGVYGYTF
TGTGCCAGCAGCTTAGGGACAGGGGGCGTTTATGGCTACACCTTC
>TRBJ1-5|TRBV7-2|.|TRBD1
CASSLHPQGDQPQHF
TGTGCCAGCAGCTTACATCCACAGGGGGATCAGCCCCAGCATTTT
>TRBJ1-2|TRBV5-4|.|.
CASSSDRLLLYGYTF
TGTGCCAGCAGCTCAGACAGGCTTCTGCTATATGGCTACACCTTC
>TRBJ1-2|TRBV20-1|once|.
CSARVLKTPF
TGCAGTGCTAGAGTGCTCAAAACCCCCTTC
>TRBJ2-5|TRBV20-1|.|.
CSAASETQYF
TGCAGTGCGGCGTCAGAGACCCAGTACTTC
>TRBJ2-2|TRBV5-1|.|.
CASRSQPNTGELFF
TGCGCCAGCAGATCGCAGCCGAACACCGGGGAGCTGTTTTTT